Shown below are 30 T cell receptor beta chains from a single sample sequenced in a study of blood T cells in healthy people across ages. Alongside a J-beta primer mix, a sample-barcoded 5' primer served in a second PCR lasting roughly 6 to 11 cycles. TCRdb re-derived calls from the 5' RACE reads in MiXCR, one entry per CDR3 protein. The repertoire consists of under 2 million distinct CDR3 sequences, with 30% to 35% occurring once and the leading ten covering approximately 10%. The sequencing input was blood. These receptors all stem from a woman under 40 in good health.

Only a few counts were recorded for this clonotype. The CDR3 region has the DNA TGTGCCAGCAGTCCCGAAGGGGCTAGCTATGGCTACACCTTC. It is translated as CASSPEGASYGYTF. This chain joins TRBV2 and TRBJ1-2; D perhaps matches TRBD1 (5 bases). The V gene's germline CDR1 is SNHLY and CDR2 FYNNEI. V was shortened by 5 bases and J by 4 bases, with 14 bases between the two germline ends. CDR3 length: 14 amino acids.

The table lists this clonotype with a few counts. The J gene is TRBJ2-5, the V gene TRBV5-5; D call uncertain. The CDR3 loop spans 13 amino acids. Germline V gene lookup returns CDR1 SGHKS and CDR2 YYEKEE (reference sequence). V was pared by 2 bases and J by 4 bases, with 9 bases between. CDR3 in DNA: TGTGCCAGCAGCTTCCCCAGATCAGAGACCCAGTACTTC. Encoded protein: CASSFPRSETQYF.

Ten or more counts support this clonotype. One junction end disagrees with the germline gene, perhaps due to a read error. V gene TRBV5-6 combines with J gene TRBJ2-2; a weak D match, TRBD2 (6 bases). Germline CDR1 SGHDT, CDR2 YYEEEE. The CDR3 has 13 residues. Here the CDR3 reads CASSLGGPGELFF. In DNA, the CDR3 is TGTGCCAGCAGTTTGGGAGGCCCCGGGGAGCTGTTTTTT.

The sample holds a few counts of this clonotype. V and J are TRBV6-5 and TRBJ2-1; no firm D call. CDR1 is MNHEY, CDR2 SVGAGI, per germline. The CDR3 sequence is 11 residues long. V was cut by 6 bases and J by 6 bases, with 6 bases left in between. CDR3 loop: CASRSLNEQFF. CDR3 nucleotide sequence: TGTGCCAGCAGATCTCTCAATGAGCAGTTCTTC.

The chain joins TRBV27 to TRBJ2-7; the D gene is possibly TRBD2 (5 bases). Germline CDR1 is MNHEY and CDR2 is SMNVEV (reference sequence). The CDR3 runs 15 residues. Trimming removed 5 bases from V and 5 bases from J, with 19 bases in between. The CDR3 here is CASSPLGGFGNEQYF. DNA for the CDR3: TGTGCCAGCAGTCCTCTCGGCGGGTTCGGCAACGAGCAGTACTTC.

Of note for this clonotype: One end of the junction varies from germline; a read error may be responsible. This sequence joins TRBV7-9 and TRBJ2-6; TRBD1 might be the D (5 bases). Germline CDR1 reads SEHNR; CDR2 reads FQNEAQ (reference sequence). The CDR3 totals 14 residues. CDR3 loop: CASSSASGASVLTF. DNA of the CDR3: TGTGCCAGCAGCTCAGCATCTGGGGCCAGCGTCCTGACTTTC.

This clonotype has only a few counts. This chain joins TRBV28 and TRBJ2-1, with TRBD2 matching 13 bases. Germline CDR1 and CDR2: MDHEN and SYDVKM. V trimming: 6 bases; J trimming: 9 bases; junction bases outside the gene matches: 8. There are 15 residues in the CDR3. The CDR3 is CASSTTSGRASEQFF. The CDR3 DNA reads as TGTGCCAGCAGCACCACTAGCGGGAGGGCCAGTGAGCAGTTCTTC.

Notes on this clonotype: A junction end diverges from the germline sequence, so it may reflect a read error. The gene calls are TRBV6-2 or TRBV6-3 and TRBJ2-3; D is ambiguous. Germline V gene data show CDR1 as MNHEY and CDR2 as SVGEGT. The CDR3 runs 11 residues. The CDR3 loop reads CACKSMDEQYF. In DNA, the CDR3 is TGTGCCTGTAAGTCCATGGACGAGCAGTACTTT.

This chain uses TRBV7-3 with TRBJ2-5; D is unresolved. The length of the CDR3 is 13 residues. Trimming removed 5 bases from V and 0 bases from J, with 7 bases in between. CDR1 SGHTA and CDR2 FQGTGA come from the germline V gene. In DNA, the CDR3 is TGTGCCAGCAGCACTAATTACCAAGAGACCCAGTACTTC. This codes for CASSTNYQETQYF.

This clonotype was observed at least ten times. The V call is TRBV20-1, the J call TRBJ1-1; D not certain. CDR1 and CDR2 from the germline V gene are DFQATT and SNEGSKA (reference sequence). The V end lost 1 base, the J end lost 2 bases, and 14 bases lay between the germline ends. The length of the CDR3 is 15 residues. In nucleotides, the CDR3 is TGCAGTGCTAGAGGCACACGAGTACGAAACACTGAAGCTTTCTTT. This translates into CSARGTRVRNTEAFF.

The chain links TRBV2 to TRBJ1-6; weak D call: TRBD1 (6 bases). The CDR3 extends over 12 amino acids. The ends were cut back, 8 bases at V and 11 bases at J, with 13 bases in the middle. Germline V gene lookup returns CDR1 SNHLY and CDR2 FYNNEI. DNA of the CDR3: TGTGCCAGCGTAGGAACAGGGCCACCCCTCCACTTT. This translates into CASVGTGPPLHF.

This chain connects TRBV6-2 or TRBV6-3 to TRBJ1-5; D is unresolved. Per the germline V gene, CDR1 is MNHEY and CDR2 is SVGEGT. The CDR3 covers 14 residues. The V end lost 8 bases, the J end lost 3 bases, and 14 bases lay between the germline ends. The CDR3 protein is CASPGRGSNQPQHF. In DNA form, the CDR3 reads TGTGCCAGCCCCGGTCGAGGTTCCAATCAGCCCCAGCATTTT.

The rearrangement joins TRBV6-5 to TRBJ2-6; 7 positions match TRBD2. V lost 11 bases, J lost 0 bases, and 10 bases stayed unmatched. The CDR3 is 16 amino acids. Germline V gene sequence: CDR1 MNHEY, CDR2 SVGAGI. CDR3 coding DNA: TGTGCCGGTTCTCGCGGGGGAATCTCTGGGGCCAACGTCCTGACTTTC. Translated, it gives CAGSRGGISGANVLTF.

This clonotype was observed a single time. The chain combines TRBV20-1 with TRBJ1-4; TRBD1 agrees at 7 bases. J gave up 2 bases and V 5 bases, and 5 bases lay outside the gene matches. CDR1 and CDR2 from the germline V gene are DFQATT and SNEGSKA (reference sequence). The CDR3 totals 14 residues. The CDR3 reads CSAPPTGTNEKLFF. The CDR3 nucleotides are TGCAGTGCTCCGCCGACAGGGACTAATGAAAAACTGTTTTTT.

The chain is built from TRBV28 and TRBJ1-1, with TRBD1 matching 8 bases. The length of the CDR3 is 15 residues. V gave up 2 bases and J gave up 5 bases; unmatched junction bases: 7. Germline V gene data show CDR1 as MDHEN and CDR2 as SYDVKM. CDR3 residues: CASSLGGRGQTEAFF. Written as DNA, the CDR3 is TGTGCCAGCAGTTTAGGCGGCAGGGGGCAAACTGAAGCTTTCTTT. Complete variable domain (other parts from reference TRBV28 and TRBJ1-1): DVKVTQSSRYLVKRTGEKVFLECVQDMDHENMFWYRQDPGLGLRLIYFSYDVKMKEKGDIPEGYSVSREKKERFSLILESASTNQTSMYLCASSLGGRGQTEAFFGQGTRLTVV.

This chain uses TRBV3-1 with TRBJ2-3; the D call may be TRBD1 or TRBD2 (6 bases each). V was shortened by 3 bases and J by 6 bases, with 19 bases between the two germline ends. Germline CDR1 reads LGHDT; CDR2 reads YNNKEL (reference sequence). This CDR3 is built from 16 residues. CDR3 sequence: CASSQIFGGRGDTQYF. Written as DNA, the CDR3 is TGTGCCAGCAGCCAGATATTTGGGGGGCGAGGGGATACGCAGTATTTT.

The chain has TRBV3-1 and TRBJ2-7; no definite D call. V was cut by 0 bases and J by 3 bases, with 12 bases left in between. The CDR3 covers 15 residues. Germline V gene data show CDR1 as LGHDT and CDR2 as YNNKEL (reference sequence). The CDR3 spells CASSQDPGYHYEQYF. DNA for the CDR3: TGTGCCAGCAGCCAAGATCCCGGGTACCACTACGAGCAGTACTTC.

This clonotype was counted at least ten times. The gene calls are TRBV20-1 and TRBJ2-7; 14 nucleotides agree with TRBD2. V gave up 6 bases and J gave up 3 bases; unmatched junction bases: 7. The CDR3 sequence is 15 residues long. The V gene's germline CDR1 is DFQATT and CDR2 SNEGSKA (reference sequence). The CDR3 coding sequence is TGCAGTGCATGGACTAGCGGGAGGCCGCTCTACGAGCAGTACTTC. It codes for CSAWTSGRPLYEQYF.

Comment on this clonotype: A much bigger clone sits one base away, suggesting this may be a read error. The rearrangement links TRBV4-1 to TRBJ2-1, with TRBD1 matching 7 bases. The CDR3 length is 12 residues. Germline V gene lookup returns CDR1 MGHRA and CDR2 YSYEKL. In nucleotides, the CDR3 is TGCGCCAGCGGCCAAGACAGGGATGAGCAGTTCTTC. Translation: CASGQDRDEQFF.

The V call is TRBV7-2, the J call TRBJ2-1; 8 bases match TRBD2. The germline CDR1 and CDR2 sequences are SGHTA and FQGNSA. V was pared by 6 bases and J by 7 bases, with 11 bases of the junction left unmatched. This CDR3 is built from 15 residues. The CDR3 DNA sequence: TGTGCCAGCAGGGCACCGGGACTAGACGTGAATGAGCAGTTCTTC. Residues: CASRAPGLDVNEQFF.

V and J are TRBV7-9 and TRBJ2-4; D is undetermined. Trimming shortened V by 5 bases and J by 13 bases, and 15 bases separated the two germline ends. The germline gives CDR1 SEHNR, CDR2 FQNEAQ (reference sequence). This CDR3 contains 12 residues. The CDR3 coding sequence is TGTGCCAGCAGCGCCGCGGATCAGCAGCAGTACTTC. This codes for CASSAADQQQYF.

The CDR3 DNA sequence: TGTGCCAGCGGCCGGGGGGGCGAAAAACTGTTTTTT. It specifies CASGRGGEKLFF. This chain links TRBV7-9 with TRBJ1-4; D perhaps matches TRBD1 (6 bases). The germline V gene encodes CDR1 SEHNR and CDR2 FQNEAQ (reference sequence). The CDR3 is made up of 12 amino acids. V was cut by 8 bases and J by 8 bases, with 12 bases left in between.

The chain carries TRBV7-6 and TRBJ1-1; D call uncertain. V was clipped by 6 bases and J by 5 bases, with 16 bases between them. The CDR3 sequence is 14 residues long. Germline values: CDR1 SGHVS, CDR2 FNYEAQ. As DNA, the CDR3 is TGTGCCAGCAGATCGGGAGGCAGGAGGACTGAAGCTTTCTTT. It specifies CASRSGGRRTEAFF. Full variable domain (missing parts from reference TRBV7-6 and TRBJ1-1): GAGVSQSPRYKVTKRGQDVALRCDPISGHVSLYWYRQALGQGPEFLTYFNYEAQQDKSGLPNDRFSAERPEGSISTLTIQRTEQRDSAMYRCASRSGGRRTEAFFGQGTRLTVV.

This chain connects TRBV3-1 to TRBJ2-3; the match to TRBD1 covers 9 bases. CDR1 and CDR2 from the germline V gene are LGHDT and YNNKEL (reference sequence). Trimming removed 1 base from V and 2 bases from J; junction bases left unmatched: 13. The CDR3 is 19 residues long. The CDR3 is CASSQASQTRDRDTDTQYF. CDR3 in DNA: TGTGCCAGCAGCCAAGCATCACAAACACGGGACAGGGACACAGATACGCAGTATTTT.

The rearrangement links TRBV10-3 to TRBJ2-1; TRBD2 matches 12 bases. CDR3 length: 16 residues. V gave up 3 bases and J gave up 7 bases; unmatched junction bases: 7. Germline V gives CDR1 ENHRY, CDR2 SYGVKD. The CDR3 bases are TGTGCCATCAGTGATCTAGCGGGAGGGCTAGGGAATGAGCAGTTCTTC. It encodes CAISDLAGGLGNEQFF.

This sequence joins TRBV20-1 and TRBJ2-1; no reliable D call. This CDR3 spans 15 amino acids. CDR1 is DFQATT, CDR2 SNEGSKA, per germline (reference sequence). Trimming removed 1 base from V and 3 bases from J, with 13 bases in between. CDR3 residues: CSARVRLVNYNEQFF. For the CDR3, the DNA is TGCAGTGCTAGAGTCCGGCTAGTGAACTACAATGAGCAGTTCTTC.

This clonotype was picked up a small number of times. The chain uses TRBV30 and TRBJ1-6; D is perhaps TRBD1 (5 bases). This CDR3 is 15 amino acids long. Per germline, CDR1 GTSNPN and CDR2 SVGIG (reference sequence). V lost 3 bases to trimming and J lost 0 bases, with 9 bases between them. The CDR3: CAWSQGSSYNSPLHF. CDR3 nucleotides: TGTGCCTGGAGCCAGGGCAGCTCCTATAATTCACCCCTCCACTTT.

With regard to this clonotype: In this CDR3 the conserved last residue, phenylalanine or tryptophan, is missing, so a read error is likely. This chain connects TRBV7-6 to TRBJ1-5; D might be TRBD1 (6 bases). Germline V lookup: CDR1 SGHVS, CDR2 FNYEAQ. The CDR3 runs 15 residues. Deletions cut 5 bases from V and 4 bases from J, with 15 bases between. The CDR3 loop reads CASSPTGTSNQPQHC. CDR3 in DNA: TGTGCCAGCAGCCCCACCGGGACATCAAATCAGCCCCAGCATTGT.

The gene calls are TRBV5-1 and TRBJ1-1; no definite D call. V shed 3 bases and J shed 4 bases, with 13 bases lying between them. Germline loops: CDR1 SGHRS, CDR2 YFSETQ. The CDR3 extends over 14 amino acids. The CDR3 here is CASSSNPGFTEAFF. The DNA for the CDR3 is TGCGCCAGCAGCTCAAACCCGGGGTTCACTGAAGCTTTCTTT.

The chain uses TRBV20-1 and TRBJ2-1; D gene uncertain. CDR3 length: 10 amino acids. The V end lost 5 bases, the J end lost 9 bases, and 8 bases lay between the germline ends. CDR1 DFQATT and CDR2 SNEGSKA come from the germline V gene (reference sequence). The CDR3 nucleotides are TGCAGTGCTGGATTGGCTGAGCAGTTCTTC. It encodes CSAGLAEQFF.